One sample yielded the 8 T cell receptor beta chains listed below, sequenced in a study of shared T cell receptors in the human thymus. Sequencing used immunoSEQ multiplex PCR; TCRdb keeps in-frame clones, though not all of them. There are approximately 760,000 clones in the sample; approximately 83% occur only once, and approximately 0.01% lies in the top ten. Another study also made use of these data, one on human thymus T cells.

Sequenced material: thymocytes. The receptors stem from a girl under three years old with a congenital heart defect.

The gene calls are TRBV18 and TRBJ2-7, with D perhaps TRBD1 (5 bases). The germline V and J ends were trimmed by 9 bases and 6 bases, with 15 bases remaining between them. Germline CDR1 is KGHSH and CDR2 is LQKENI. This CDR3 region has 12 residues. The CDR3 coding sequence is TGTGCCAGTTTTCAGGGTGAAGGCGAGCAGTACTTC. Protein product: CASFQGEGEQYF.

This chain links TRBV2 with TRBJ2-7; possible D gene TRBD2, 6 bases. The V end was cut by 3 bases, the J end by 2 bases, with 11 bases between. Germline V gene lookup returns CDR1 SNHLY and CDR2 FYNNEI. The CDR3 consists of 14 residues. This CDR3 is CASSDGGLTYEQYF. In DNA form, the CDR3 reads TGTGCCAGCAGTGACGGGGGTCTCACCTACGAGCAGTACTTC.

The chain recombines TRBV5-8 with TRBJ1-5; D might be TRBD1 (6 bases). V was clipped by 0 bases and J by 4 bases, with 14 bases between them. Germline lookup yields CDR1 SGHTS and CDR2 YDEGEE. The CDR3 is made up of 16 amino acids. CDR3 coding DNA: TGTGCCAGCAGCTTGGCCCCAGGGGCACCGAATCAGCCCCAGCATTTT. Amino acids: CASSLAPGAPNQPQHF.

V is TRBV5-5 and J is TRBJ1-2, with TRBD1 as a possible D gene (6 bases). V lost 3 bases, J lost 0 bases, and 15 bases lay in between. There are 16 residues in the CDR3. CDR1 SGHKS and CDR2 YYEKEE come from the germline V gene (reference sequence). Here the CDR3 reads CASSWGHLPANYGYTF. Written as DNA, the CDR3 is TGTGCCAGCAGCTGGGGACACTTGCCAGCTAACTATGGCTACACCTTC.

V and J are TRBV5-5 and TRBJ2-5; 7 bases match TRBD2. Trimming cost V 4 bases and J 3 bases; bases outside gene matches: 9. The germline CDR1 and CDR2 sequences are SGHKS and YYEKEE (reference sequence). This CDR3 spans 15 amino acids. The CDR3 nucleotides are TGTGCCAGCAGCCAGGATTTGAGCGGGGAAGAGACCCAGTACTTC. This gives the protein CASSQDLSGEETQYF.

V and J are TRBV4-1 and TRBJ2-5, with a possible D match to TRBD2 (5 bases). Germline V gives CDR1 MGHRA, CDR2 YSYEKL. This CDR3 has 14 amino acids. V was cut by 1 base and J by 6 bases, with 12 bases left in between. This CDR3 reads CASSQGASTQTQYF. The CDR3 DNA is TGCGCCAGCAGCCAAGGTGCTAGCACCCAGACCCAGTACTTC.

The chain has TRBV7-8 and TRBJ2-1, with 8 positions matching TRBD1. This CDR3 spans 18 amino acids. V gave up 4 bases and J gave up 4 bases; unmatched junction bases: 15. Looked up from germline, CDR1 is SGHVS and CDR2 is FQNEAQ. The CDR3 sequence: CASSSGRRGTGNYNEQFF. Here the CDR3 DNA reads TGTGCCAGCAGCTCCGGCCGTAGGGGGACAGGAAATTACAATGAGCAGTTCTTC.

In this sample, this clone turned up once. V gene TRBV27 combines with J gene TRBJ1-1, with D tentatively TRBD1 (5 bases). CDR1 is MNHEY and CDR2 is SMNVEV in the germline V gene (reference sequence). This CDR3 region has 16 residues. Trimming pared 0 bases from V and 7 bases from J, leaving 18 bases between. The CDR3, as DNA: TGTGCCAGCAGTTTATCGTTGGCAGGGCCTAAGGGTGAAGCTTTCTTT. Translation gives CASSLSLAGPKGEAFF.